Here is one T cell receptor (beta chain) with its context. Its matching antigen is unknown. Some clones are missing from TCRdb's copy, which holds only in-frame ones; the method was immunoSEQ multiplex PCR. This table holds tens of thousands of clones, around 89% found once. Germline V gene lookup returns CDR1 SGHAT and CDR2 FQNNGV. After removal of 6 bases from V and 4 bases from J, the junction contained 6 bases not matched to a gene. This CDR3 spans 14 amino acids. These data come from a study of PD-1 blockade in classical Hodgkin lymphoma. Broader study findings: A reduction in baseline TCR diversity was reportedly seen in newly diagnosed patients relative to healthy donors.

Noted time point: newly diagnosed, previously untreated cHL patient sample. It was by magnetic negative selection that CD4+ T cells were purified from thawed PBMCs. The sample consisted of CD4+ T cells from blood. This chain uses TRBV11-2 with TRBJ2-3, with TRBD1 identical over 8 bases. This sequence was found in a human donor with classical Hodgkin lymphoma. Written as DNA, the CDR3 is TGTGCCAGCAGAGAGACAGGGGTTCCAGATACGCAGTATTTT. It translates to CASRETGVPDTQYF.